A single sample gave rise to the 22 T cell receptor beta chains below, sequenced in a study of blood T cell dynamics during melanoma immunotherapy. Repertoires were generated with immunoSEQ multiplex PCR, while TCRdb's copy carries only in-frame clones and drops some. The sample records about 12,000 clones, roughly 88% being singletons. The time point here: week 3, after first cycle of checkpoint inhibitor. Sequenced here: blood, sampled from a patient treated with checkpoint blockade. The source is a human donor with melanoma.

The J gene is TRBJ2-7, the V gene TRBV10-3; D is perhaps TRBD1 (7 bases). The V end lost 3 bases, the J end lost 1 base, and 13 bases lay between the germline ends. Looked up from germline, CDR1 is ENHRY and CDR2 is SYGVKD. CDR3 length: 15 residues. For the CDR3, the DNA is TGTGCCATCAGTGACAGGGGGGCGAGTTCCTACGAGCAGTACTTC. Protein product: CAISDRGASSYEQYF.

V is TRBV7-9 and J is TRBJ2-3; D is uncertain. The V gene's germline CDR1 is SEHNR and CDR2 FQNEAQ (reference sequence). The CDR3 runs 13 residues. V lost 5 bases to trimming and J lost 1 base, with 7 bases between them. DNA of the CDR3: TGTGCCAGCAGCCGGGCCCGCACAGATACGCAGTATTTT. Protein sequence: CASSRARTDTQYF.

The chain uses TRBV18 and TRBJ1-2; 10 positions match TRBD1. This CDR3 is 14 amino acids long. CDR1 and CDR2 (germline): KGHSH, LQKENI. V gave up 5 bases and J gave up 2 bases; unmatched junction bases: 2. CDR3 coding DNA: TGTGCCAGCTCATCGGACAGGGGGAACTATGGCTACACCTTC. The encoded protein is CASSSDRGNYGYTF.

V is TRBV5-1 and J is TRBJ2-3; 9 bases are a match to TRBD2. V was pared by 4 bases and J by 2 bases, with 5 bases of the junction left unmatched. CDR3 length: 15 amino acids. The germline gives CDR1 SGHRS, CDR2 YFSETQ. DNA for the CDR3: TGCGCCAGCAGCATAGTAGCGGGGGCCACAGATACGCAGTATTTT. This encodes CASSIVAGATDTQYF.

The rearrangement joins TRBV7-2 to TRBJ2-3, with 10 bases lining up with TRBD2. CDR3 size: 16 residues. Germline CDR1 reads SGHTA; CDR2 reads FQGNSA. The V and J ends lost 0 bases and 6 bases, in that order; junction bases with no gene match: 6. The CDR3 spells CASSLAGAGGRDTQYF. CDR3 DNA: TGTGCCAGCAGCTTAGCGGGAGCGGGGGGGAGGGATACGCAGTATTTT. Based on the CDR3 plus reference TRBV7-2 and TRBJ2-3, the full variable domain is GAGVSQSPSNKVTEKGKDVELRCDPISGHTALYWYRQSLGQGLEFLIYFQGNSAPDKSGLPSDRFSAERTGGSVSTLTIQRTQQEDSAVYLCASSLAGAGGRDTQYFGPGTRLTVL.

CDR3 region: CASSLDRGNSPLHF. Here the CDR3 DNA reads TGTGCCAGCAGCTTGGACAGGGGAAATTCACCCCTCCACTTT. The chain uses TRBV5-4 and TRBJ1-6; 7 bases are a match to TRBD1. The CDR3 covers 14 residues. Germline CDR1 and CDR2: SGHNT and YYREEE (reference sequence). Trimming at V came to 0 bases and at J to 7 bases, leaving 1 base not matched to a gene. The full variable domain, in which reference TRBV5-4 and TRBJ1-6 provide the parts outside the CDR3, is ETGVTQSPTHLIKTRGQQVTLRCSSQSGHNTVSWYQQALGQGPQFIFQYYREEENGRGNFPPRFSGLQFPNYSSELNVNALELDDSALYLCASSLDRGNSPLHFGNGTRLTVT.

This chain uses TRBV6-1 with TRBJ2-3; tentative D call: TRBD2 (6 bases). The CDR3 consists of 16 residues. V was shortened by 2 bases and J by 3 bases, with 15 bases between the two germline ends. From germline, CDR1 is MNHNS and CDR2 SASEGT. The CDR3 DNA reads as TGTGCCAGCAGTGAATTGGCGGGGCGAGGAACAGATACGCAGTATTTT. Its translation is CASSELAGRGTDTQYF.

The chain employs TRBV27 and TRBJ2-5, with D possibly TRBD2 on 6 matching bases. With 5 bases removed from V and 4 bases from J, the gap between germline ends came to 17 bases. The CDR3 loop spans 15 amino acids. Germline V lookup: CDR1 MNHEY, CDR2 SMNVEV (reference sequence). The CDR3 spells CASSPSWGDPETQYF. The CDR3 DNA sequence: TGTGCCAGCAGTCCATCCTGGGGGGATCCAGAGACCCAGTACTTC.

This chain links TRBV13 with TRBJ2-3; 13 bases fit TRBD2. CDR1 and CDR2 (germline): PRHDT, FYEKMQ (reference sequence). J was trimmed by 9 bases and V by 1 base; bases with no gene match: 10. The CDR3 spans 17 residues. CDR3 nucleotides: TGTGCCAGCAGCTTAGCCACGGGACTAGCGGGATGGGGAACGCAGTATTTT. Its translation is CASSLATGLAGWGTQYF.

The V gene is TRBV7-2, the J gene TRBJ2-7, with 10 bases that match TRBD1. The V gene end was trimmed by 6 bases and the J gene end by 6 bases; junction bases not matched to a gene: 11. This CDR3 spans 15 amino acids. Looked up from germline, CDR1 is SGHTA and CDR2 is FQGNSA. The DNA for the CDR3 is TGTGCCAGCAGGCTCGGGACAGGGGTATCGGTCGAGCAGTACTTC. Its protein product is CASRLGTGVSVEQYF.

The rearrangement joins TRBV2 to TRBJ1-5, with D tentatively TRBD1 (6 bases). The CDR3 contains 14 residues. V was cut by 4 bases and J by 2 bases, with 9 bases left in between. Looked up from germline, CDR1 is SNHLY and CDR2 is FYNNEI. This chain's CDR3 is CASSAAGGNQPQHF. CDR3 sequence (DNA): TGTGCCAGCAGTGCGGCAGGGGGCAATCAGCCCCAGCATTTT.

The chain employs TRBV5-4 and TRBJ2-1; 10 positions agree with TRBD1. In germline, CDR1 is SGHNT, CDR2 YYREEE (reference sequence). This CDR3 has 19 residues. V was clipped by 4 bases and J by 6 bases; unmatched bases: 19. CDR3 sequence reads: CASSATYKPGQGFFNEQFF. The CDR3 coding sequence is TGTGCCAGCAGCGCGACGTATAAACCGGGACAGGGGTTTTTCAATGAGCAGTTCTTC.

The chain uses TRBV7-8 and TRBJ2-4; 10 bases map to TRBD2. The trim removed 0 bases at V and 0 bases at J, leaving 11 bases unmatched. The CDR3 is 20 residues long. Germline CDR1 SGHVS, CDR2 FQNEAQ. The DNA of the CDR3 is TGTGCCAGCAGCTTAGCCGAGCCGGGACTAGCGTGGGGAGCCAAAAACATTCAGTACTTC. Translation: CASSLAEPGLAWGAKNIQYF.

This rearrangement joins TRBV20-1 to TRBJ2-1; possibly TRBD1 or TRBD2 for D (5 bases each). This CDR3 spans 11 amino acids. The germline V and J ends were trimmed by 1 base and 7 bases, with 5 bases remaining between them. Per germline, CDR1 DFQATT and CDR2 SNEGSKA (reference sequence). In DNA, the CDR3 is TGCAGTGCTAGAGGGGGGAATGAGCAGTTCTTC. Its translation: CSARGGNEQFF.

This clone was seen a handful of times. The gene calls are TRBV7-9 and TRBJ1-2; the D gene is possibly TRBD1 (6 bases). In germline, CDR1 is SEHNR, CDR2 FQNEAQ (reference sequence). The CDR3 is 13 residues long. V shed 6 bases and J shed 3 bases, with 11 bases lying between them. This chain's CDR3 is CASRPGEDYGYTF. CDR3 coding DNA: TGTGCCAGCAGGCCAGGGGAAGACTATGGCTACACCTTC.

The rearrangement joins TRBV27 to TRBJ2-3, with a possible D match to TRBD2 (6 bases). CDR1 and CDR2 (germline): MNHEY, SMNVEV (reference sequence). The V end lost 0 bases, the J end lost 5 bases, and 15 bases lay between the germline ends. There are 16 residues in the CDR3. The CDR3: CASSLSKGTGGDTQYF. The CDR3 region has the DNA TGTGCCAGCAGTTTATCGAAGGGGACCGGGGGAGATACGCAGTATTTT.

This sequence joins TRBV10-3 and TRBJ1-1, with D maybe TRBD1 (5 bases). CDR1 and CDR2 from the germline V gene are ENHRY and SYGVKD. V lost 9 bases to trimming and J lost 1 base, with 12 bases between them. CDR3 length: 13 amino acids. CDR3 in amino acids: CAIADIPNTEAFF. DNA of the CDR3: TGTGCCATTGCGGACATACCGAACACTGAAGCTTTCTTT.

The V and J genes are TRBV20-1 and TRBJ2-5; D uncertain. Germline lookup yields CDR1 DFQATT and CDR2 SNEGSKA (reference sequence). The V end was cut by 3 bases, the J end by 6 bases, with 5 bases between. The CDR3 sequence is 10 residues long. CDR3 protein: CSASSQTQYF. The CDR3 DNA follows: TGCAGTGCTAGTTCGCAGACCCAGTACTTC.

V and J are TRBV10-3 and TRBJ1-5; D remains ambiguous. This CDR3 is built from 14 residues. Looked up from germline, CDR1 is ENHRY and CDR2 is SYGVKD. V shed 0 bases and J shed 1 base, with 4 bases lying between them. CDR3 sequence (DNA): TGTGCCATCAGTGAGTCGTTGAGCAATCAGCCCCAGCATTTT. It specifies CAISESLSNQPQHF.

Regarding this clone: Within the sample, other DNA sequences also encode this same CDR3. CDR3 sequence (DNA): TGCGCCAGCAGCTTGTACGGGGGGGCCTACAATGAGCAGTTCTTC. It specifies CASSLYGGAYNEQFF. V and J are TRBV5-1 and TRBJ2-1, with 8 positions matching TRBD2. Losses at the gene ends were 1 base for V and 2 bases for J; bases not matched to a gene: 2. There are 15 residues in the CDR3. CDR1 and CDR2 (germline): SGHRS, YFSETQ. The full variable domain, completed using reference TRBV5-1 and TRBJ2-1, is KAGVTQTPRYLIKTRGQQVTLSCSPISGHRSVSWYQQTPGQGLQFLFEYFSETQRNKGNFPGRFSGRQFSNSRSEMNVSTLELGDSALYLCASSLYGGAYNEQFFGPGTRLTVL.

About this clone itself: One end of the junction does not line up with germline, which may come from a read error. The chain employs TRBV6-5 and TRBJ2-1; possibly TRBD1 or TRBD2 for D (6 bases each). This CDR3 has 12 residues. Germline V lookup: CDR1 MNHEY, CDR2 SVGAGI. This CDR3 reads CASSGDLGGLIF. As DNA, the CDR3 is TGTGCCAGCAGTGGGGACCTCGGGGGCTTGATCTTC.

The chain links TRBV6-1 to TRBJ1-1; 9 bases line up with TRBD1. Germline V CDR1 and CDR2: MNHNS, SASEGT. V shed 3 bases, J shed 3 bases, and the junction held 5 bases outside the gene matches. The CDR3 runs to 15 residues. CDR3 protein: CASSDVRDRDTEAFF. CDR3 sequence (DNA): TGTGCCAGCAGTGACGTCAGGGACAGGGACACTGAAGCTTTCTTT.